This is a list of T cell receptor beta chains from one sample in a study of shared clonotypes between healthy human individuals. Assay: immunoSEQ multiplex PCR; the TCRdb copy retains only in-frame clones and omits some. The data contain approximately 2.4 million clones, almost 96% of them singletons. The sample was naive CD4+ T cells sorted from blood. These receptors were obtained from a young man in good health. CDR3s include the opening cysteine and the closing phenylalanine or tryptophan. The D gene is left open where the match is weak. A row's size may be missing; if present it is once, few, many or a size class.

- TRBJ2-3 - TRBV29-1 TGCAGCGGAGCCGGGACACGAGGCACAGATACGCAGTATTTT CSGAGTRGTDTQYF
- TRBJ2-2 - TRBV7-2 TGTGCCAGCAGCTTAGGGACCCCCCCCGGGGAGCTGTTTTTT CASSLGTPPGELFF
- TRBJ1-2 TRBD1 TRBV29-1 TGCCCCCCTGAAGGCCCTAACAGGGGACGTGGCTACACCTTC CPPEGPNRGRGYTF
- TRBJ2-7 TRBD1 TRBV5-1 TGCGCCAGCAGCTTGGAGGGACAGGGGTGGAACGAGCAGTACTTC CASSLEGQGWNEQYF
- TRBJ1-1 TRBD1 TRBV11-3 TGTGCCAGCAGCTTAGGCGACAGGGGGGAACGGAACACTGAAGCTTTCTTT CASSLGDRGERNTEAFF
once TRBJ2-7 - TRBV5-8 TGTGCCAGCAGCTTGGAGACAGTCTCAATGCAGTACTTC CASSLETVSMQYF
- TRBJ2-5 - TRBV18 TGTGCCAGCTCACCGGGAGGAGAGACCCAGTACTTC CASSPGGETQYF
- TRBJ2-2 - TRBV4-1 TGCGCCAGCAGCCATCCAAAGAGGGGACGGGAAACGAACACCGGGGAGCTGTTTTTT CASSHPKRGRETNTGELFF
- TRBJ2-3 TRBD2 TRBV5-1 TGCGCCAGCAGCGACCTTTTGGCGGGGGGGAGCACAGATACGCAGTATTTT CASSDLLAGGSTDTQYF
- TRBJ1-5 - TRBV28 TGTGCCAGCAGTTTGCGGGACAGCAATCAGCCCCAGCATTTT CASSLRDSNQPQHF
- TRBJ2-1 TRBD1 TRBV6-1 TGTGCCAGCAGGGCCGACAGGGTCGGGGTCGATGAGCAGTTCTTC CASRADRVGVDEQFF
- TRBJ2-5 TRBD2 TRBV7-9 TGTGCCAGCAGCTTCCCCGGGACTAGCGGCCAAGAGACCCAGTACTTC CASSFPGTSGQETQYF
- TRBJ1-2 TRBD1 TRBV6-5 TGTGCCAGCAGCAACAGGGGGCATGGCTACACCTTC CASSNRGHGYTF
once TRBJ1-1 - TRBV6-5 TGTGCCAGTAATAGTGTTAACACTGAAGCTTTCTTT CASNSVNTEAFF
- TRBJ1-2 - TRBV6-1 TGTGCCAGCAGTGAAGTGGTCACTTATGGCTACACCTTC CASSEVVTYGYTF
- TRBJ1-1 - TRBV2 TGTGCCAGCACCTCTCCCGGGGGGATGAACACTGAAGCTTTCTTT CASTSPGGMNTEAFF
- TRBJ1-2 - TRBV2 TGTGCCAGCAGTGTTTCGGGGTTAGCTAACTATGGCTACACCTTC CASSVSGLANYGYTF
- TRBJ1-1 - TRBV2 TGTGCCAGCAGTGTGGCAGGAAACACTGAAGCTTTCTTT CASSVAGNTEAFF
- TRBJ2-5 TRBD1 TRBV5-1 TGCGCCAGCAGTCCCAGGACAGGACACCAAGAGACCCAGTACTTC CASSPRTGHQETQYF
- TRBJ1-4 - TRBV27 TGTGCCAGCAGTGAGTGGTTCAGGGACGCTAATGAAAAACTGTTTTTT CASSEWFRDANEKLFF
once TRBJ1-2 TRBD1 TRBV6-6 TGTGCCAGCAGAACCGGGACAGAGGATGGCTACACCTTC CASRTGTEDGYTF
- TRBJ2-2 - TRBV18 TGTGCCAGCTCACCTCCGGACCCTTTGACCGGGGAGCTGTTTTTT CASSPPDPLTGELFF
- TRBJ2-7 - TRBV27 TGTGCCAGCAGTTTAAGGTCACGGGGCCGCGACCACGAGCAGTACTTC CASSLRSRGRDHEQYF
- TRBJ2-2 TRBD1 TRBV18 TGTGCCAGCTCACCACAGGGGGCCAACACCGGGGAGCTGTTTTTT CASSPQGANTGELFF
- TRBJ1-2 TRBD1 TRBV27 TGTGCCAGCAGTTTATCGCCGGCAGGGGGATTTGGTGGCTACACCTTC CASSLSPAGGFGGYTF
- TRBJ1-1 - TRBV6-5 TGTGCCAGCAGCGCGTCGGCTGGTGAAGCTTTCTTT CASSASAGEAFF
- TRBJ1-2 - TRBV4-1 TGCGCCAGCAGCCAAGCCCCCGACACTAACTATGGCTACACCTTC CASSQAPDTNYGYTF
once TRBJ2-7 - TRBV7-2 TGTGCCAGCAGCTCAAACAGGGCGACCGCCACTTACGAGCAGTACTTC CASSSNRATATYEQYF
- TRBJ1-5 - TRBV6-1 TGTGCCACCCACCAGGGGACACCACAGCATTTT CATHQGTPQHF
- TRBJ2-7 - TRBV5-1 TGCGCCAGCAGCTCGGAGAGCTCCTACGAGCAGTACTTC CASSSESSYEQYF
- TRBJ2-7 TRBD2 TRBV7-2 TGTGCCAGCAGCATTTTGAGGACTAGCCACGAGCAGTACTTC CASSILRTSHEQYF
- TRBJ1-1 - TRBV5-1 TGCGCCAGCAGCGCTTCGGGACACTTGAACACTGAAGCTTTCTTT CASSASGHLNTEAFF
- TRBJ2-5 - TRBV5-1 TGCGCCAGCAGGTCTCTCGGAGGGAACCAAGAGACCCAGTACTTC CASRSLGGNQETQYF
- TRBJ2-3 TRBD2 TRBV5-1 TGCGCCAGCAGCACCGGGACTAGGGACACAGATACGCAGTATTTT CASSTGTRDTDTQYF
- TRBJ2-7 - TRBV4-1 TGCGCCAGCAGCCAACCAGGGACTCTCTCCCCCTACGAGCAGTACTTC CASSQPGTLSPYEQYF
- TRBJ1-4 - TRBV9 TGTGCCAGCAGCGCAGCCTCAGGGTTGACTAATGAAAAACTGTTTTTT CASSAASGLTNEKLFF
- TRBJ2-1 TRBD2 TRBV5-1 TGCGCCAGCAGCAGACTAGCGGGGAACTACAATGAGCAGTTCTTC CASSRLAGNYNEQFF
- TRBJ2-2 - TRBV15 TGTGCCACCAGCAGAGATCTAGGAGGGACCGGGGAGCTGTTTTTT CATSRDLGGTGELFF
- TRBJ2-3 - TRBV7-2 TGTGCCAGCAGCTATAGACGGGCACCCTCAGATACGCAGTATTTT CASSYRRAPSDTQYF
- TRBJ1-2 - TRBV19 TGTGCCAGTAGACCTAAGGAAGGATCTAACTATGGCTACACCTTC CASRPKEGSNYGYTF
- TRBJ2-2 - TRBV20-1 TGCAGTGCTAGAAGCACCGGGGAGCTGTTTTTT CSARSTGELFF
- TRBJ1-1 - TRBV11-2 TGTGCCAGCAGCCCCCGGATAGAAGCTTTCTTT CASSPRIEAFF
- TRBJ2-5 - TRBV7-6 TGTGCCAGCAGTCCCGGTAGTAGCGCACAAGAGACCCAGTACTTC CASSPGSSAQETQYF
- TRBJ1-2 - TRBV2 TGTGCCAGCCAAACCCCTGGGGGGACCACCCTTAATTATGGCTACACCTTC CASQTPGGTTLNYGYTF
- TRBJ2-3 TRBD1 TRBV7-8 TGTGCCAGCAGCGTACGGGACAGGGGTACAGATACGCAGTATTTT CASSVRDRGTDTQYF
- TRBJ2-7 - TRBV23-1 TGCGCCAGCAGTCAAGGGGGACAATCAAGCTCCTACGAGCAGTACTTC CASSQGGQSSSYEQYF
- TRBJ2-7 - TRBV28 TGTGCCAGCAGTTCCACCTCAGATTTCTGGGAGCAGTACTTC CASSSTSDFWEQYF
- TRBJ2-7 TRBD1 TRBV19 TGTGCCAGTAGTGCCTCCGGGACAGGGCTCAACGAGCAGTACTTC CASSASGTGLNEQYF
- TRBJ2-5 - TRBV7-2 TGTGCCAGCAGGCCTAACAGGATACAAGAGACCCAGTACTTC CASRPNRIQETQYF
- TRBJ2-1 TRBD1 TRBV9 TGTGCCAGCAGCCCGGGACAGGTCATTGAGCAGTTCTTC CASSPGQVIEQFF
- TRBJ1-2 - TRBV6-6 TGTGCCAGCAGTTACGGCCCTACGGGCTTATACTATGGCTACACCTTC CASSYGPTGLYYGYTF
- TRBJ1-4 - TRBV6-1 TGTGCCAGCAGTGAAATAGAAACAGGGAGGGGTGAAAAACTGTTTTTT CASSEIETGRGEKLFF
once TRBJ1-1 TRBD1 TRBV5-1 TGCGCCAGCAGCATACAGGGGCCGCAGAAAAACACTGAAGCTTTCTTT CASSIQGPQKNTEAFF
- TRBJ2-7 TRBD1 TRBV27 TGTGCCAGCAGCCTAACCGGGACAGGGAACCACGAGCAGTACTTC CASSLTGTGNHEQYF
- TRBJ1-4 TRBD1 TRBV30 TGTGCCTGGGAAAGGGCGACAGGGGATGATTGGGAAAAACTGTTTTTT CAWERATGDDWEKLFF
- TRBJ1-6 TRBD1 TRBV6-5 TGTGCCAGCAGTGGTGACAGGGGAAATTCACCCCTCCACTTT CASSGDRGNSPLHF
once TRBJ2-5 - TRBV2 TGTGCCAGCAGTGAAGCGAGGGCTGGAGAGACCCAGTACTTC CASSEARAGETQYF
- TRBJ2-1 TRBD2 TRBV10-3 TGTGCCATCAGTTCCGGGACTAGCGGTTACAATGAGCAGTTCTTC CAISSGTSGYNEQFF
- TRBJ1-5 - TRBV2 TGTGCCAGCAGTGACAGTATAAGCAATCAGCCCCAGCATTTT CASSDSISNQPQHF
once TRBJ2-7 TRBD1 TRBV5-1 TGCGCCAGTAGCAGTAGGACAGGTAGCTTTGTTTTCTACGAGCAGTACTTC CASSSRTGSFVFYEQYF